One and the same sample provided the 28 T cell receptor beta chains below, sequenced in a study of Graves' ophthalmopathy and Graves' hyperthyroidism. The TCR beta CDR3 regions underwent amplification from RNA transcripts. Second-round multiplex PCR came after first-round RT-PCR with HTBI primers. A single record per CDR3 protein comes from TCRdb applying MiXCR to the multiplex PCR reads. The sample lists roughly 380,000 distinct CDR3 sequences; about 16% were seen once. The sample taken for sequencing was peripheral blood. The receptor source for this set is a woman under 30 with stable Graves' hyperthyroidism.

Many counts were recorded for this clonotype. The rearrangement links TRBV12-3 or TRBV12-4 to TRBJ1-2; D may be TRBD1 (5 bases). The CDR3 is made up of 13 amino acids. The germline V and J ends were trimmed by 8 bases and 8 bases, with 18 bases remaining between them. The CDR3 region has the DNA TGTGCCAGCGGGTCGGACACAGGTGGCGGCTACACCTTC. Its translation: CASGSDTGGGYTF.

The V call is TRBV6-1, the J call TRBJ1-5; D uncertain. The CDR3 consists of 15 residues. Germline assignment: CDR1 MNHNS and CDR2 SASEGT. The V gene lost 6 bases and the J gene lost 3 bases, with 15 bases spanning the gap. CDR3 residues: CASRDLLGNNQPQHF. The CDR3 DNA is TGTGCCAGCAGGGACCTCTTGGGGAACAATCAGCCCCAGCATTTT.

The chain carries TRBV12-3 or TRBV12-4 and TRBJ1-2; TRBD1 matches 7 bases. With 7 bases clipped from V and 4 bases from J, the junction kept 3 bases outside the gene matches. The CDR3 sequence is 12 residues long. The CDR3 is CASKAGGYGYTF. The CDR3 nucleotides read TGTGCCAGCAAGGCAGGGGGCTATGGCTACACCTTC.

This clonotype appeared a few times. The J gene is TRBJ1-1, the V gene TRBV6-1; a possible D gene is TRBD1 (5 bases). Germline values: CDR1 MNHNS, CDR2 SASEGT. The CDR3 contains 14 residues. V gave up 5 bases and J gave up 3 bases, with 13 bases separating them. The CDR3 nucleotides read TGTGCCAGCAGTAAGGGGAGGCGGGACACTGAAGCTTTCTTT. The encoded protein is CASSKGRRDTEAFF.

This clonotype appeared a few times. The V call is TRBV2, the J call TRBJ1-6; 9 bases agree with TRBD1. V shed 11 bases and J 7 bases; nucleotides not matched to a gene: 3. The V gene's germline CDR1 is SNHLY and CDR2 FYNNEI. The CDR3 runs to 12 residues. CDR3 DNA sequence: TGTGCCGCGGACAGGGGCAATTCACCCCTCCACTTT. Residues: CAADRGNSPLHF.

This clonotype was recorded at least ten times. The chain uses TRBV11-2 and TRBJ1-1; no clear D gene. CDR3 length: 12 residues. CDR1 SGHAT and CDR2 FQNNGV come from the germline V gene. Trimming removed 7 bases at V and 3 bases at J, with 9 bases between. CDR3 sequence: CASTFFDTEAFF. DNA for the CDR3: TGTGCCAGCACCTTTTTTGACACTGAAGCTTTCTTT.

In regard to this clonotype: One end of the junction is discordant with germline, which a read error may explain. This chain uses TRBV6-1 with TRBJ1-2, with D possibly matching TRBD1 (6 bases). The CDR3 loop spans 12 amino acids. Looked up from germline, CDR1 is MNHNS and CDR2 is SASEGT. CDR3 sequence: CASGGRAHGYTF. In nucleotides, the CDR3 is TGTGCCAGCGGGGGCAGGGCTCATGGTTACACCTTC.

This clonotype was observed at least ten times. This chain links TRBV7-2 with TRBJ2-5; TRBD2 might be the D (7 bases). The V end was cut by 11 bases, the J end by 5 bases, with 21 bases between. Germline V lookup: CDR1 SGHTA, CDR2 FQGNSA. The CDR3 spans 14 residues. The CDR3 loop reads CAVSGGPYPETQYF. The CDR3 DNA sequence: TGTGCCGTTTCCGGGGGGCCTTATCCGGAGACCCAGTACTTC.

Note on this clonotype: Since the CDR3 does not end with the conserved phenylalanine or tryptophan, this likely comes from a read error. The CDR3 is CSVEGTAMNTEAFY. The CDR3 region has the DNA TGCAGCGTAGAAGGTACAGCCATGAACACTGAAGCTTTCTAT. The chain has TRBV29-1 and TRBJ1-1; D unresolved. CDR1 SQVTM and CDR2 ANQGSEA come from the germline V gene. The CDR3 consists of 14 residues.

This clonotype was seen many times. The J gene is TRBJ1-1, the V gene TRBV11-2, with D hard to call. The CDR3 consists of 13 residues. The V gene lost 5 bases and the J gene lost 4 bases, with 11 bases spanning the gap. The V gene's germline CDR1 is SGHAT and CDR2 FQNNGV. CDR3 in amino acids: CASSRKTSTEAFF. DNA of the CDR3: TGTGCCAGCAGCAGGAAGACGAGCACTGAAGCTTTCTTT.

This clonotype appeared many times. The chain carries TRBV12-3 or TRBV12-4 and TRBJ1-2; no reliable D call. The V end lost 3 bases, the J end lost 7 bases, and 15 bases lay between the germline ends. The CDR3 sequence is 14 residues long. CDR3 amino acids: CASSFNYGLGGYTF. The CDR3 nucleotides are TGTGCCAGCAGTTTCAATTATGGCCTTGGTGGCTACACCTTC.

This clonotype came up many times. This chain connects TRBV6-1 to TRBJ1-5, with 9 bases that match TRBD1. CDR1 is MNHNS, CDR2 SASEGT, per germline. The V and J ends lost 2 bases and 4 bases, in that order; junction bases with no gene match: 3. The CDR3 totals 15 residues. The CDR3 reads CASSEWGTGNQPQHF. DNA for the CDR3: TGTGCCAGCAGTGAATGGGGGACAGGGAATCAGCCCCAGCATTTT.

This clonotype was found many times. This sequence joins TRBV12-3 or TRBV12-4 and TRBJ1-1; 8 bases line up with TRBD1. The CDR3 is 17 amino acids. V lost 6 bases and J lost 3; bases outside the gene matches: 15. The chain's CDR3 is CASSPGGADSPDTEAFF. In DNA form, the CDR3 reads TGTGCCAGCAGCCCAGGGGGCGCGGATTCTCCGGACACTGAAGCTTTCTTT.

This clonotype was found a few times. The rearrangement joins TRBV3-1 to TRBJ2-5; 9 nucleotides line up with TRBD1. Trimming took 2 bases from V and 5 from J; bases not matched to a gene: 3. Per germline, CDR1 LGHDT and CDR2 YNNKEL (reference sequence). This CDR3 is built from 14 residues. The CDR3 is CASSQLDRGETQYF. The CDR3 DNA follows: TGTGCCAGCAGCCAACTCGACAGGGGGGAGACCCAGTACTTC.

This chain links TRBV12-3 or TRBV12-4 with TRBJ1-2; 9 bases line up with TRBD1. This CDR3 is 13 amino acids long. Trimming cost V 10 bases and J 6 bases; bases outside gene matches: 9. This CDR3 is CAIQTGGRNGYTF. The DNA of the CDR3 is TGTGCCATACAAACAGGGGGCAGGAATGGCTACACCTTC.

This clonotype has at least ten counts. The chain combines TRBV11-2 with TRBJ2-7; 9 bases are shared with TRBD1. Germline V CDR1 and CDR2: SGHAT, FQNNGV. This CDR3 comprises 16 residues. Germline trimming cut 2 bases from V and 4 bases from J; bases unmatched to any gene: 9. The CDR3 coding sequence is TGTGCCAGCAGCTTAACCTCCGGGACAGGGTTTTACGAGCAGTACTTC. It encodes CASSLTSGTGFYEQYF.

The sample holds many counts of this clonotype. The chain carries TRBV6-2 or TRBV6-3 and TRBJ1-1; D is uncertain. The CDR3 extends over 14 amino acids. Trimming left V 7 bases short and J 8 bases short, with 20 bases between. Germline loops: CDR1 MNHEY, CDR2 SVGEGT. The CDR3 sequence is CASITDGVGQEAFF. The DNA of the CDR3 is TGTGCCAGCATTACGGACGGCGTCGGGCAAGAAGCTTTCTTT.

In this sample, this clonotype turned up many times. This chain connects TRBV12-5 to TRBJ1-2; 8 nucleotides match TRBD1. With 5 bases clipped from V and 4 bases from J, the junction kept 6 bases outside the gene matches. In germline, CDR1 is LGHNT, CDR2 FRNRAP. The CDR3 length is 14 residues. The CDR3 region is CASGQQGVSYGYTF. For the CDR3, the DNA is TGTGCTAGTGGTCAACAGGGGGTGAGCTATGGCTACACCTTC.

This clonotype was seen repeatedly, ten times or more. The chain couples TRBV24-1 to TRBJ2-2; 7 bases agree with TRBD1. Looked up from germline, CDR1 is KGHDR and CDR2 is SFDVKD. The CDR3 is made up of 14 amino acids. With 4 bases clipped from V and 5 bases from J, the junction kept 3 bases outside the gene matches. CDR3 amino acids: CATSDVQGTGELFF. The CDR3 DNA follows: TGTGCCACCAGTGACGTACAGGGGACCGGGGAGCTGTTTTTT.

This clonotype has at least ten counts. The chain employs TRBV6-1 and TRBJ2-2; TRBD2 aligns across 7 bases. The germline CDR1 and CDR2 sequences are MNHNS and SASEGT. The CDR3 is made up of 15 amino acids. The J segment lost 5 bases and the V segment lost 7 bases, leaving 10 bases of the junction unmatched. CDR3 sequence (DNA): TGTGCCAGCATCCCAATGAAGGGAGGGACCGGGGAGCTGTTTTTT. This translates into CASIPMKGGTGELFF.

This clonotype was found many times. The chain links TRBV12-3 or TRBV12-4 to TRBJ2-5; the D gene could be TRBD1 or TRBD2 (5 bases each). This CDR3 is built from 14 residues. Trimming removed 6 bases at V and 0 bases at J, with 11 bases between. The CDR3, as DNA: TGTGCCAGCAGCAACGGGGCGTACCAAGAGACCCAGTACTTC. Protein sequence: CASSNGAYQETQYF.

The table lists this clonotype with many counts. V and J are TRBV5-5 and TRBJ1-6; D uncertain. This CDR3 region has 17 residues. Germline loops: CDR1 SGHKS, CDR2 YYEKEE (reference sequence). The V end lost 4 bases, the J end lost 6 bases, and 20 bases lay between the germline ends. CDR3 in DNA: TGTGCCAGCAGCGGGGAGGGTATTATGCGTCCTAATTCACCCCTCCACTTT. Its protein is CASSGEGIMRPNSPLHF.

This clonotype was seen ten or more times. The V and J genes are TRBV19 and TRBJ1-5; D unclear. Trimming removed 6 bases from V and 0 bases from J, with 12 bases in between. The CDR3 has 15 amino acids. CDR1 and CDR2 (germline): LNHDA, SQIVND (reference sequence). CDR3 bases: TGTGCCAGTAGAGTCACGGTGTTTAGCAATCAGCCCCAGCATTTT. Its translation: CASRVTVFSNQPQHF.

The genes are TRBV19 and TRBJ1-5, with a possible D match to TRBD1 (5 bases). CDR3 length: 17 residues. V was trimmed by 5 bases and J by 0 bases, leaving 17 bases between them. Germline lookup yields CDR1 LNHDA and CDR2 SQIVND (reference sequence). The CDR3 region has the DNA TGTGCCAGTAGTTCCGGGACGGCTAGTTATAGCAATCAGCCCCAGCATTTT. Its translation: CASSSGTASYSNQPQHF.

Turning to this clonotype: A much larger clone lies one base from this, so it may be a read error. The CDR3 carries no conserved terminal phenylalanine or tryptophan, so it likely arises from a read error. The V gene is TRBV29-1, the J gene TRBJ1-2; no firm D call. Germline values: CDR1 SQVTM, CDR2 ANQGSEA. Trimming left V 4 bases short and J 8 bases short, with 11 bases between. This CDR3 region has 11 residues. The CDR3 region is CSVGSGDGYTV. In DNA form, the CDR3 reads TGCAGCGTTGGGTCGGGAGACGGCTACACCGTC.

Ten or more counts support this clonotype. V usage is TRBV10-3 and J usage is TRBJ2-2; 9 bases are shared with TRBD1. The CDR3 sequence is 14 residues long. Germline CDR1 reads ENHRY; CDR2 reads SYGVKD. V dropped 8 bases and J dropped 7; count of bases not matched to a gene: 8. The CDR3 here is CAISGTGTGGELFF. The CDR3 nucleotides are TGTGCCATCTCCGGGACAGGGACGGGCGGGGAGCTGTTTTTT.

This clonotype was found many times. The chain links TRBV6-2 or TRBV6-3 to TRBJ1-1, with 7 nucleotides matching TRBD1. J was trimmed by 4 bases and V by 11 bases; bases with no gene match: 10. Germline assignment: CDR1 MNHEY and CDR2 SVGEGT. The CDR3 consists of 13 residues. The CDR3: CAHSTAGGTEAFF. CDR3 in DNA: TGTGCCCACTCGACGGCAGGGGGCACTGAAGCTTTCTTT.

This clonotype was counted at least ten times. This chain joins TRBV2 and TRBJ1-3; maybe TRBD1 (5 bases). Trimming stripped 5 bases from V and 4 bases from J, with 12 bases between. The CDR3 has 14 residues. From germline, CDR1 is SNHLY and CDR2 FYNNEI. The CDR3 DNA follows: TGTGCCAGCAGTTCCCAGGGACGCGGAAACACCATATATTTT. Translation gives CASSSQGRGNTIYF.